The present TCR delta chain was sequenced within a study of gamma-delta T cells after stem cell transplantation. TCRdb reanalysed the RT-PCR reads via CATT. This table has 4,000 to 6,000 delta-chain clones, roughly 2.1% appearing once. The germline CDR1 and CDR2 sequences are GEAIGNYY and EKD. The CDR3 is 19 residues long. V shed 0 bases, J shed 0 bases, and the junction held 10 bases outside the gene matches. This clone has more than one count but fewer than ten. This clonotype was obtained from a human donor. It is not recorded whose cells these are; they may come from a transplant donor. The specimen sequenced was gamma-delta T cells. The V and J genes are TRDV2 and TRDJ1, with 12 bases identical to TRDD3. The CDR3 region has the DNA TGTGCCTGTGACACCGTGCGTACTGGGGGATACTTGTACACCGATAAACTCATCTTT. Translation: CACDTVRTGGYLYTDKLIF.